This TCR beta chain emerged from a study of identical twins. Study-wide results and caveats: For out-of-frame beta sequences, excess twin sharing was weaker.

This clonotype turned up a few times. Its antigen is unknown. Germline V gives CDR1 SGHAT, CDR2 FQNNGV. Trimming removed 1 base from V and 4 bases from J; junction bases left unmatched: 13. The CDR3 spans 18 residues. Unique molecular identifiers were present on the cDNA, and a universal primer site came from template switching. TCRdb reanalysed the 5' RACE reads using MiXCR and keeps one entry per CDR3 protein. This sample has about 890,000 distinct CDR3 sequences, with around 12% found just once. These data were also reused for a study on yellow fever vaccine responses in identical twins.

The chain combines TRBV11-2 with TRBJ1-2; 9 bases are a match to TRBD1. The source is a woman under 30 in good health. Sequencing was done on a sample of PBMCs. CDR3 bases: TGTGCCAGCAGCTTAGTTGTACACAGGGACAGGGCCTCCTATGGCTACACCTTC. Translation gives CASSLVVHRDRASYGYTF. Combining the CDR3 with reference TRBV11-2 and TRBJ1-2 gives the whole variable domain EAGVAQSPRYKIIEKRQSVAFWCNPISGHATLYWYQQILGQGPKLLIQFQNNGVVDDSQLPKDRFSAERLKGVDSTLKIQPAKLEDSAVYLCASSLVVHRDRASYGYTFGSGTRLTVV.